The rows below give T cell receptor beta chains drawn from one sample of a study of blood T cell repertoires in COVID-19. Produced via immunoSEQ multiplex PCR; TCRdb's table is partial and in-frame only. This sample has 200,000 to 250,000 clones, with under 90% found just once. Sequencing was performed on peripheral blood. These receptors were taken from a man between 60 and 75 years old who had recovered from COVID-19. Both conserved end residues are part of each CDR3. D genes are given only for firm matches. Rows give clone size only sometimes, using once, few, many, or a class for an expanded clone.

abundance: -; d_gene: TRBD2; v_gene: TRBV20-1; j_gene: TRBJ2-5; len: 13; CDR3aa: CSASSGRLETQYF; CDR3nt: TGCAGTGCTAGTAGCGGGAGACTGGAGACCCAGTACTTC
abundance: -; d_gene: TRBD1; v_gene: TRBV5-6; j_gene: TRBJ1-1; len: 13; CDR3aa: CASSLAGTDEAFF; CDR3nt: TGTGCCAGCAGCTTGGCCGGGACAGATGAAGCTTTCTTT
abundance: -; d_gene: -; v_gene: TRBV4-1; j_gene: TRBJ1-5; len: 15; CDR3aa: CASSQDGQGNQPQHF; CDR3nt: TGCGCCAGCAGCCAAGACGGGCAGGGGAATCAGCCCCAGCATTTT
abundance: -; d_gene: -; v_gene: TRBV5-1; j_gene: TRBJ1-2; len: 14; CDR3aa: CASSLAPTDYGYTF; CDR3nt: TGCGCCAGCAGCTTGGCCCCGACAGACTATGGCTACACCTTC
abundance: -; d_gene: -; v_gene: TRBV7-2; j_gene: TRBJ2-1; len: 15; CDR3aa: CASSLIGRAMYEQFF; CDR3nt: TGTGCCAGCAGCTTAATCGGGAGAGCAATGTATGAGCAGTTCTTC
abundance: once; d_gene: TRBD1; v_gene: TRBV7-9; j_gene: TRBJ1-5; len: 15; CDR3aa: CASSLNSGGSQPQHF; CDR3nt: TGTGCCAGCAGCTTAAACTCAGGGGGGAGTCAGCCCCAGCATTTT
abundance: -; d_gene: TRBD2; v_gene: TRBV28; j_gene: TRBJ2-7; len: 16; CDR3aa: CASSPGGSGELYEQYF; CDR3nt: TGTGCCAGCAGCCCGGGAGGGTCAGGGGAACTCTACGAGCAGTACTTC
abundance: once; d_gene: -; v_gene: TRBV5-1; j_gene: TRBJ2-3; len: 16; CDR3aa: CASTPVGGAATDTQYF; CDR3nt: TGCGCCAGCACCCCCGTGGGGGGGGCGGCGACAGATACGCAGTATTTT
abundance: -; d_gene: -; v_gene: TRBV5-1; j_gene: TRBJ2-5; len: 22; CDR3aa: CASSFGQVPGLSASGLQETQYF; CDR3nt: TGCGCCAGCAGCTTCGGACAGGTTCCTGGTCTATCGGCTAGCGGGCTCCAAGAGACCCAGTACTTC
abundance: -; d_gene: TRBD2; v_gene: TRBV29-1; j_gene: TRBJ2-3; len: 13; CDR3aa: CSVELAGSNTQYF; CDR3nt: TGCAGCGTTGAACTAGCGGGTTCAAATACGCAGTATTTT
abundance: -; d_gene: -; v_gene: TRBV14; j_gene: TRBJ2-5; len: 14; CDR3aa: CASSPTGVGETQYF; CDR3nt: TGTGCCAGCAGCCCAACGGGGGTGGGCGAGACCCAGTACTTC
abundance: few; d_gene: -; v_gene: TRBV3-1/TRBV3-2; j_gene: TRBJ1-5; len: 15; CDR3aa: CASSQDFRGAQPQHF; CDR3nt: TGTGCCAGCAGCCAAGATTTCAGGGGCGCTCAGCCCCAGCATTTT
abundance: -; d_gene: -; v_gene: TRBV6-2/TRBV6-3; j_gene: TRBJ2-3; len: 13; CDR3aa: CASSPGLTDTQYF; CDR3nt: TGTGCCAGCAGCCCCGGACTCACAGATACGCAGTATTTT
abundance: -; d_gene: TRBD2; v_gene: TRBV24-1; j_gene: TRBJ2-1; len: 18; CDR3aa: CATSDLPGLAGTYNEQFF; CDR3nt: TGTGCCACCAGTGATTTGCCCGGACTAGCGGGGACTTACAATGAGCAGTTCTTC
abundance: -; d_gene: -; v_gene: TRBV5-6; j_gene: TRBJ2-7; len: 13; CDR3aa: CASSLRSGDEQYF; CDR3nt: TGTGCCAGCAGCTTGAGGTCGGGGGATGAGCAGTACTTC
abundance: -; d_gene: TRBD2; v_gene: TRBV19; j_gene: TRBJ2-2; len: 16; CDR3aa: CASSMPSGSGHGELFF; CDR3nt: TGTGCCAGTAGTATGCCTAGCGGGTCTGGACACGGGGAGCTGTTTTTT
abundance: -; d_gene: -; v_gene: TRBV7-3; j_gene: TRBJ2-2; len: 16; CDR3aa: CASSSSTSSSTGELFF; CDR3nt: TGTGCCAGCAGTTCCTCGACAAGTTCGAGCACCGGGGAGCTGTTTTTT
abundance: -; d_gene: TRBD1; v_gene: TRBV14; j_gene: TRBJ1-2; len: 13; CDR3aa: CASSRDRDYGYTF; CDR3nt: TGTGCCAGCAGCCGGGACAGGGATTATGGCTACACCTTC
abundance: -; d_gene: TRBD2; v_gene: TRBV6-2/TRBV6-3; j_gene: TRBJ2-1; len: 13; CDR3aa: CASNPGGYNEQFF; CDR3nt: TGTGCCAGCAACCCGGGAGGGTACAATGAGCAGTTCTTC
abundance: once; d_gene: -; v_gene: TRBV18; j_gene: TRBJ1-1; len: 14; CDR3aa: CASSPLAGGTEAFF; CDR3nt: TGTGCCAGCTCACCACTGGCTGGAGGGACTGAAGCTTTCTTT
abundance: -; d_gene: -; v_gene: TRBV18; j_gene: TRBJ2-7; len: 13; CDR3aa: CASSRIRGYEQYF; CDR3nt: TGTGCCAGCTCACGTATACGGGGCTACGAGCAGTACTTC
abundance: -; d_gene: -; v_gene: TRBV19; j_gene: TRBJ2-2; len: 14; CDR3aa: CASSISRSTGELFF; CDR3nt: TGTGCCAGTAGTATATCTAGATCCACCGGGGAGCTGTTTTTT
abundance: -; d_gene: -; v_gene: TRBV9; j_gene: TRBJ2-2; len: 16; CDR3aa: CASSGVGTPGDGELFF; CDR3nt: TGTGCCAGCAGCGGGGTGGGGACACCCGGGGACGGGGAGCTGTTTTTT
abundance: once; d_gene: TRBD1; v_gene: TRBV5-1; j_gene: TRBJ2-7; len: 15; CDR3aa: CASSSSENRGYEQYF; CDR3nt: TGCGCCAGCAGCTCATCCGAGAACAGGGGTTACGAGCAGTACTTC
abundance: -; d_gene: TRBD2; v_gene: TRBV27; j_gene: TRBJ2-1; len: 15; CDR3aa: CASSLSSGTYNEQFF; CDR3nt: TGTGCCAGCAGTTTAAGCAGCGGGACCTACAATGAGCAGTTCTTC
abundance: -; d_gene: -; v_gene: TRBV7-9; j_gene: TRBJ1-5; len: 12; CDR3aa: CASSFRSQPQHF; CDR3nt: TGTGCCAGCAGCTTTAGATCCCAGCCCCAGCATTTT
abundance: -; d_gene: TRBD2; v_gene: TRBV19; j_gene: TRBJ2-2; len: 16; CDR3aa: CASSLASGANTGELFF; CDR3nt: TGTGCCAGTAGTCTAGCTAGCGGGGCCAACACCGGGGAGCTGTTTTTT
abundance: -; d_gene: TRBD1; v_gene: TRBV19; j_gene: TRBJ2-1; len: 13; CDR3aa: CASEGGQGIEQFF; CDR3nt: TGTGCCAGCGAGGGGGGACAGGGTATCGAGCAGTTCTTC
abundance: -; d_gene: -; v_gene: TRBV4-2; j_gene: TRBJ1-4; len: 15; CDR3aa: CASSQRGGMSEKLFF; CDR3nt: TGTGCCAGCAGCCAAAGAGGGGGTATGAGTGAAAAACTGTTTTTT
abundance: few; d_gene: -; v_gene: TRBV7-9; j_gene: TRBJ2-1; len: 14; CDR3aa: CASAQQGLKDEQFF; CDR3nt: TGTGCCAGCGCCCAACAGGGTTTGAAGGATGAGCAGTTCTTC
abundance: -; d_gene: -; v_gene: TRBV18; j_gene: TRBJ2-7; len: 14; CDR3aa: CASSKQRTDYEQYF; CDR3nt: TGTGCCAGCTCCAAACAACGGACAGACTACGAGCAGTACTTC
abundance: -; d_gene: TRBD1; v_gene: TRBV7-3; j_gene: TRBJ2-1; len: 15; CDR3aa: CASSSTGDSYNEQFF; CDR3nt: TGTGCCAGCAGCTCTACAGGGGACTCCTACAATGAGCAGTTCTTC
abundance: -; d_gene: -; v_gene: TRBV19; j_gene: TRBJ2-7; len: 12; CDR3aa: CASRSLSYEQYF; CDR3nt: TGTGCCAGTAGGTCCCTCTCCTACGAGCAGTACTTC
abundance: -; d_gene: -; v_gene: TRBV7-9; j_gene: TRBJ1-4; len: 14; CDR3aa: CASSVQVNNEKLFF; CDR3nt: TGTGCCAGCAGCGTACAGGTGAATAATGAAAAACTGTTTTTT
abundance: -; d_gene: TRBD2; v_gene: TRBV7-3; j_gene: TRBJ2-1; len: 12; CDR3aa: CASSFLAGGQFF; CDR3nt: TGTGCCAGCAGCTTCCTAGCGGGGGGGCAGTTCTTC
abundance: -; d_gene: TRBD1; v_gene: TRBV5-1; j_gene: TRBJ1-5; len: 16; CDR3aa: CASSLSGGAGNQPQHF; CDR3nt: TGCGCCAGCAGCTTGTCAGGGGGCGCGGGCAATCAGCCCCAGCATTTT
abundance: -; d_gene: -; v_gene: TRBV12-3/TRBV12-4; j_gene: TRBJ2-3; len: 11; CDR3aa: CASSPRDTQYF; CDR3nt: TGTGCCAGCAGCCCACGGGATACGCAGTATTTT
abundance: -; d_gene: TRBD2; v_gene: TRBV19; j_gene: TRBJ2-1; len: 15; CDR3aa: CASSIREGSYNEQFF; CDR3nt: TGTGCCAGTAGTATTAGGGAGGGGAGCTACAATGAGCAGTTCTTC
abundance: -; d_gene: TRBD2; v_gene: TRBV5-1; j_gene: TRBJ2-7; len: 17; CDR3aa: CASSRGLAGRSSYEQYF; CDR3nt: TGCGCCAGCAGCCGCGGACTAGCGGGACGCAGCTCCTACGAGCAGTACTTC
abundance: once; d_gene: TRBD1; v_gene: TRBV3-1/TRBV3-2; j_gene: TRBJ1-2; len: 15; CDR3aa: CASSKGQGAVYGYTF; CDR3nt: TGTGCCAGCAGCAAAGGACAGGGGGCCGTCTATGGCTACACCTTC
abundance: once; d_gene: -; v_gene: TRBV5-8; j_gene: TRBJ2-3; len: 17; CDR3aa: CASSLVLTRAGTDTQYF; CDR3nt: TGTGCCAGCAGCTTGGTTTTGACCCGCGCCGGGACAGATACGCAGTATTTT
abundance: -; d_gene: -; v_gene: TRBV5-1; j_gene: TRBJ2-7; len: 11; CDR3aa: CASRYEYEQYF; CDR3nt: TGCGCCAGCAGATACGAGTACGAGCAGTACTTC
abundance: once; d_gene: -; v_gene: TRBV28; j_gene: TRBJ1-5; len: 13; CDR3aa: CASNRQSNQPQHF; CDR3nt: TGTGCCAGCAACAGACAAAGCAATCAGCCCCAGCATTTT
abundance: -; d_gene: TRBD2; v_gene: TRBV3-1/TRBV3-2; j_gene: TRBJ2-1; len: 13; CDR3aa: CASSRIAGGEQFF; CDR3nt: TGTGCCAGCAGTCGTATAGCGGGAGGTGAGCAGTTCTTC
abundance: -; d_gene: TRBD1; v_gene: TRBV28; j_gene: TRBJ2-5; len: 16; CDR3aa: CASSLIPRTGPNTQYF; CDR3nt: TGTGCCAGCAGCCTTATCCCTCGGACAGGCCCCAATACCCAGTACTTC
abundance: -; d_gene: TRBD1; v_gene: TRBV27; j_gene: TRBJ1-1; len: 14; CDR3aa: CASTQTGVNTEAFF; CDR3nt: TGTGCCAGCACCCAGACAGGGGTTAACACTGAAGCTTTCTTT
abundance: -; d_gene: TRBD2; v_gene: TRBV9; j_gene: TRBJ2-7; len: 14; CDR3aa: CASSVGGLAGEQYF; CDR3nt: TGTGCCAGCAGCGTAGGTGGACTAGCGGGCGAGCAGTACTTC
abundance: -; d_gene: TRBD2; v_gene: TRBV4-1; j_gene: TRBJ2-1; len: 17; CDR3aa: CASSQASGVSSYNEQFF; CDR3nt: TGCGCCAGCAGCCAAGCTAGCGGGGTCTCGTCCTACAATGAGCAGTTCTTC
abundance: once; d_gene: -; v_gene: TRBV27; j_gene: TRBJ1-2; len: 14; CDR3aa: CASARTASNYGYTF; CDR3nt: TGTGCCAGCGCCCGGACAGCCTCTAACTATGGCTACACCTTC
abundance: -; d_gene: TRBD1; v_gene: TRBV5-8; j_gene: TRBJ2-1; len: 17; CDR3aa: CASSKPTGGGSYNEQFF; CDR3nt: TGTGCCAGCAGCAAACCTACAGGGGGTGGCTCCTACAATGAGCAGTTCTTC
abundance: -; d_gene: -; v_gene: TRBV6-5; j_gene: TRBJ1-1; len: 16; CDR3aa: CASSYSRIGGSTEAFF; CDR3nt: TGTGCCAGCAGTTACTCGAGGATAGGAGGGAGCACTGAAGCTTTCTTT
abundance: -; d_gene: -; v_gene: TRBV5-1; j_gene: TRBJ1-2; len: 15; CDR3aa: CASSLATDGIYGYTF; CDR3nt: TGCGCCAGCAGCTTGGCGACCGACGGGATCTATGGCTACACCTTC
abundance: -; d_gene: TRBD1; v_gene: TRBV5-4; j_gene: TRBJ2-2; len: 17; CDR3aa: CASSSTGTGTNTGELFF; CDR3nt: TGTGCCAGCAGCTCAACCGGGACAGGGACGAACACCGGGGAGCTGTTTTTT
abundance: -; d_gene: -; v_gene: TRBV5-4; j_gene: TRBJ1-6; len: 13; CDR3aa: CASSRGNNSPLHF; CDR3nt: TGTGCCAGCAGCCGAGGGAATAATTCACCCCTCCACTTT
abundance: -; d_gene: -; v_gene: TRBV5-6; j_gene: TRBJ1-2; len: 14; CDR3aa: CASLAGGLNYGYTF; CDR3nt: TGTGCCAGCCTTGCGGGGGGCCTGAACTATGGCTACACCTTC
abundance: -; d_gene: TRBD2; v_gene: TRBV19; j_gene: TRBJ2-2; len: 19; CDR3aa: CASSILGLAGGPRTGELFF; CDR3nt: TGTGCCAGTAGTATCTTAGGACTAGCGGGGGGGCCCAGGACCGGGGAGCTGTTTTTT
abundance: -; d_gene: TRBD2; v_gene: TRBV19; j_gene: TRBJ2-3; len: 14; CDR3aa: CASTGAGVGDTQYF; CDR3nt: TGTGCCAGTACTGGCGCGGGAGTGGGAGATACGCAGTATTTT
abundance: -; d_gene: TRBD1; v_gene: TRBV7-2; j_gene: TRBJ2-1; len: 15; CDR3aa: CASNLRAGGYNEQFF; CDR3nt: TGTGCCAGCAACCTTCGGGCAGGGGGATACAATGAGCAGTTCTTC
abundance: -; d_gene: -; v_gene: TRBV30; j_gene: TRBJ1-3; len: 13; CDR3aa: CAWSRDSGNTIYF; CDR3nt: TGTGCCTGGAGTCGGGACTCCGGAAACACCATATATTTT